Below are 18 T cell receptor beta chains sequenced from a single sample in a study of T-cell memory formation after mild COVID-19. From the 5' RACE reads, TCRdb called clonotypes with MiXCR, one entry per CDR3 protein. The sample includes hundreds of thousands of distinct CDR3 sequences, 19% of them seen just once. Sequencing was carried out using PBMCs or a T cell subset sorted from them (not recorded which). These receptors all come from a man younger than 30 who had mild COVID-19 (a few samples of this study predate the infection). Cell type and time point are not known.

This chain joins TRBV6-2 or TRBV6-3 and TRBJ1-1; TRBD1 might be the D (5 bases). CDR1 is MNHEY and CDR2 is SVGEGT in the germline V gene. The CDR3 sequence is 15 residues long. The V end lost 6 bases, the J end lost 0 bases, and 14 bases lay between the germline ends. The CDR3 DNA reads as TGTGCCAGCAGACGGGACGGACTACTGAACACTGAAGCTTTCTTT. It yields the protein CASRRDGLLNTEAFF.

The chain couples TRBV2 to TRBJ2-3, with TRBD2 identical over 16 bases. There are 15 residues in the CDR3. With V trimmed by 6 bases and J by 7 bases, 4 bases remained unmatched. Germline assignment: CDR1 SNHLY and CDR2 FYNNEI. The CDR3 protein is CASRPGLAGGHTQYF. The CDR3 DNA reads TGTGCCAGCAGACCGGGACTAGCGGGGGGGCATACGCAGTATTTT.

The V gene is TRBV4-1, the J gene TRBJ2-7; 9 nucleotides agree with TRBD1. The length of the CDR3 is 15 residues. After removal of 4 bases from V and 2 bases from J, the junction contained 6 bases not matched to a gene. In germline, CDR1 is MGHRA, CDR2 YSYEKL. The CDR3 bases are TGCGCCAGCAGCCTGGGGACAGGGCGAGCCTACGAGCAGTACTTC. Translated: CASSLGTGRAYEQYF.

The chain has TRBV15 and TRBJ1-6; D gene uncertain. Germline lookup yields CDR1 LNHNV and CDR2 YYDKDF (reference sequence). V dropped 0 bases and J dropped 9 bases, with 9 bases sitting between them. This CDR3 has 14 amino acids. The CDR3 coding sequence is TGTGCCACCAGCAGAGAGGCAGGCGCTTCACCCCTCCACTTT. Protein sequence: CATSREAGASPLHF.

This clonotype has just a few counts. The rearrangement uses TRBV15 and TRBJ1-5; D might be TRBD1 (5 bases). Germline loops: CDR1 LNHNV, CDR2 YYDKDF (reference sequence). The CDR3 loop spans 13 amino acids. The germline V and J ends were trimmed by 5 bases and 6 bases, with 11 bases remaining between them. The CDR3 DNA is TGTGCCACCAGCGGACAAGGGGTTCAGCCCCAGCATTTT. It yields the protein CATSGQGVQPQHF. The variable domain in full, completed from reference TRBV15 and TRBJ1-5, reads DAMVIQNPRYQVTQFGKPVTLSCSQTLNHNVMYWYQQKSSQAPKLLFHYYDKDFNNEADTPDNFQSRRPNTSFCFLDIRSPGLGDTAMYLCATSGQGVQPQHFGDGTRLSIL.

For the CDR3, the DNA is TGTGCCAGCAGAGAGACAGGGCCCTACGAGCAGTACTTC. Translated: CASRETGPYEQYF. The V and J genes are TRBV6-1 and TRBJ2-7, with 7 nucleotides matching TRBD1. Trimming at V came to 6 bases and at J to 2 bases, leaving 4 bases not matched to a gene. There are 13 residues in the CDR3. Germline CDR1 and CDR2: MNHNS and SASEGT.

This clonotype appeared a single time. CDR3 in amino acids: CSARGGWGTGYTEAFF. For the CDR3, the DNA is TGCAGTGCTAGAGGAGGGTGGGGGACAGGGTACACTGAAGCTTTCTTT. The V gene is TRBV20-1, the J gene TRBJ1-1, with 9 bases lining up with TRBD1. CDR1 and CDR2 (germline): DFQATT, SNEGSKA (reference sequence). The V and J ends lost 1 base and 3 bases, in that order; junction bases with no gene match: 9. CDR3 length equals 16 residues.

CDR3 sequence: CASSIASGGAREQFF. In DNA form, the CDR3 reads TGTGCCAGCAGCATCGCTAGCGGGGGGGCCCGTGAGCAGTTCTTC. The V and J genes are TRBV9 and TRBJ2-1; 12 positions match TRBD2. The CDR3 loop spans 15 amino acids. V was clipped by 4 bases and J by 9 bases; unmatched bases: 8. Germline loops: CDR1 SGDLS, CDR2 YYNGEE.

This chain connects TRBV2 to TRBJ2-3, with unresolved D. The CDR3 is 12 amino acids. Germline-derived CDR1 and CDR2 are SNHLY and FYNNEI. V was clipped by 8 bases and J by 5 bases, with 11 bases between them. CDR3 sequence reads: CASPRVVDTQYF. The CDR3 bases are TGTGCCAGCCCACGGGTCGTAGATACGCAGTATTTT.

This clonotype was counted between two and nine times. DNA of the CDR3: TGTGCCAGCAGTTATCCCGGACAGGGCACCTACGAGCAGTACTTC. This translates into CASSYPGQGTYEQYF. The V and J genes are TRBV6-2 or TRBV6-3 and TRBJ2-7, with 8 bases aligning to TRBD1. V dropped 3 bases and J dropped 2; count of bases not matched to a gene: 6. Germline V gene lookup returns CDR1 MNHEY and CDR2 SVGEGT. This CDR3 is built from 15 residues.

The gene calls are TRBV9 and TRBJ1-2; D is possibly TRBD1 (6 bases). The length of the CDR3 is 13 residues. The germline V gene encodes CDR1 SGDLS and CDR2 YYNGEE. V lost 4 bases and J lost 7, with 14 bases in between. The CDR3 nucleotides read TGTGCCAGCAGCAGTACAGGGCTCTCTGGCTACACCTTC. This sequence encodes CASSSTGLSGYTF.

The chain uses TRBV5-1 and TRBJ1-1, with D perhaps matching TRBD1 (5 bases). Germline V gene lookup returns CDR1 SGHRS and CDR2 YFSETQ. The CDR3 length is 15 residues. V dropped 0 bases and J dropped 1 base, with 10 bases sitting between them. This chain's CDR3 is CASSLVGLANTEAFF. The CDR3 region has the DNA TGCGCCAGCAGCTTGGTGGGACTCGCGAACACTGAAGCTTTCTTT. The variable domain in full, with the rest retrieved from reference TRBV5-1 and TRBJ1-1, is KAGVTQTPRYLIKTRGQQVTLSCSPISGHRSVSWYQQTPGQGLQFLFEYFSETQRNKGNFPGRFSGRQFSNSRSEMNVSTLELGDSALYLCASSLVGLANTEAFFGQGTRLTVV.

This chain uses TRBV29-1 with TRBJ1-2; 8 nucleotides agree with TRBD1. Germline V lookup: CDR1 SQVTM, CDR2 ANQGSEA. This CDR3 is 13 amino acids long. The J segment lost 8 bases and the V segment lost 5 bases, leaving 10 bases of the junction unmatched. This CDR3 reads CSVLIRTGSGYTF. In nucleotides, the CDR3 is TGCAGCGTTCTCATAAGGACAGGGAGCGGCTACACCTTC.

CDR3 DNA sequence: TGTGCCAGCAGCTTAGGGCCAGCTTTTCAAGAGACCCAGTACTTC. Protein product: CASSLGPAFQETQYF. The chain carries TRBV7-2 and TRBJ2-5; D uncertain. V gave up 1 base and J gave up 2 bases, with 11 bases separating them. Germline V gene lookup returns CDR1 SGHTA and CDR2 FQGNSA. This CDR3 has 15 residues.

At least ten counts were recorded for this clonotype. The CDR3 DNA follows: TGTGCCAGCAGCTTAGGGTTGGACTATGGCTACACCTTC. It specifies CASSLGLDYGYTF. The chain employs TRBV7-2 and TRBJ1-2; D uncertain. Deletions cut 1 base from V and 3 bases from J, with 6 bases between. CDR3 length: 13 amino acids. The V gene's germline CDR1 is SGHTA and CDR2 FQGNSA.

The chain links TRBV7-3 to TRBJ2-1; D call uncertain. Looked up from germline, CDR1 is SGHTA and CDR2 is FQGTGA. With 5 bases removed from V and 1 base from J, the gap between germline ends came to 15 bases. CDR3 length: 16 amino acids. The CDR3 DNA reads as TGTGCCAGCAGCCCATGGTCGTCTGGGTCCTACAATGAGCAGTTCTTC. Its translation: CASSPWSSGSYNEQFF. Using reference TRBV7-3 and TRBJ2-1 for the parts outside the CDR3, the full variable domain is GAGVSQTPSNKVTEKGKYVELRCDPISGHTALYWYRQSLGQGPEFLIYFQGTGAADDSGLPNDRFFAVRPEGSVSTLKIQRTERGDSAVYLCASSPWSSGSYNEQFFGPGTRLTVL.

This clonotype showed up just a few times. The rearrangement uses TRBV5-1 and TRBJ2-2, with 7 bases that match TRBD2. J lost 4 bases, V lost 7 bases, and 4 bases had no gene match. This CDR3 has 13 residues. The germline gives CDR1 SGHRS, CDR2 YFSETQ. This chain's CDR3 is CASFGGSTGELFF. CDR3 DNA: TGCGCCAGCTTCGGGGGGAGCACCGGGGAGCTGTTTTTT.

The chain employs TRBV7-9 and TRBJ1-3, with 7 bases lining up with TRBD1. The CDR3 length is 15 residues. Trimming cost V 4 bases and J 0 bases; bases outside gene matches: 3. CDR1 and CDR2 from the germline V gene are SEHNR and FQNEAQ (reference sequence). The CDR3 sequence: CASSSTGVSGNTIYF. CDR3 nucleotides: TGTGCCAGCAGCTCCACAGGGGTCTCTGGAAACACCATATATTTT.